This TCR beta chain originates from a study of blood T cell repertoires in COVID-19. Data came from immunoSEQ multiplex PCR; TCRdb stores just in-frame clones and leaves some out. Found here are under 200,000 clones, 65% to 90% of them singletons; the top ten hold about 1.6%. Sequenced material: peripheral blood. The clonotype originates from a human donor in a cohort sampled during active COVID-19.

The CDR3 DNA is TGTGCCAGCTCACCAGAGGTACAGGGCTACGAGCAGTACTTC. Its protein is CASSPEVQGYEQYF. The V and J genes are TRBV18 and TRBJ2-7, with D possibly TRBD1 on 6 matching bases. Germline V gene lookup returns CDR1 KGHSH and CDR2 LQKENI. This CDR3 has 14 amino acids. V lost 2 bases and J lost 3, with 11 bases in between.